The rows below give T cell receptor beta chains drawn from one sample of a study of blood T cell repertoires in COVID-19. Profiling relied on immunoSEQ multiplex PCR, and the TCRdb table lists in-frame clones only, not all of them. Among a few hundred thousand clones, roughly 90% were seen once, and the ten largest hold about 9.8%. The sequenced sample consisted of peripheral blood. These receptors were obtained from a man between 18 and 35 years old with active or convalescent COVID-19. CDR3s include the opening cysteine and the closing phenylalanine or tryptophan. A D gene is named only where the DNA matches it firmly. Only some rows state a clone size, as once, few, many or a class for expanded clones.

abundance,d_gene,v_gene,j_gene,CDR3aa,CDR3nt
NA,NA,TRBV15,TRBJ2-1,CATRARGSYNEQFF,TGTGCCACCCGGGCGCGGGGAAGCTACAATGAGCAGTTCTTC
few,NA,TRBV2,TRBJ2-7,CASRNGYEQYF,TGTGCCAGCAGGAACGGCTACGAGCAGTACTTC
NA,TRBD2,TRBV5-4,TRBJ2-4,CASSAASGGLKNIQYF,TGTGCCAGCAGCGCCGCTAGCGGGGGACTCAAAAACATTCAGTACTTC
NA,NA,TRBV29-1,TRBJ2-1,CSVEGGGKAAYNEQFF,TGCAGCGTTGAGGGAGGGGGGAAGGCAGCCTACAATGAGCAGTTCTTC
NA,TRBD1,TRBV6-1,TRBJ1-6,CASSERGRGRINSPLHF,TGTGCCAGCAGTGAACGGGGCAGGGGGCGGATTAATTCACCCCTCCACTTT
NA,TRBD1,TRBV10-3,TRBJ2-3,CAISGSGGRATDTQYF,TGTGCCATCAGTGGATCAGGGGGCCGGGCCACAGATACGCAGTATTTT
NA,TRBD1,TRBV6-5,TRBJ2-7,CASSSQGAETHEQYF,TGTGCCAGCAGTTCACAGGGGGCTGAAACCCACGAGCAGTACTTC
NA,NA,TRBV5-1,TRBJ1-1,CASSSRTGNTEAFF,TGCGCCAGCAGCTCGCGAACAGGGAACACTGAAGCTTTCTTT
NA,TRBD1,TRBV7-8,TRBJ2-7,CASSLTPGQGGNEQYF,TGTGCCAGCAGCCTAACTCCGGGACAGGGGGGTAACGAGCAGTACTTC
NA,TRBD1,TRBV24-1,TRBJ1-2,CATEDRVYGYTF,TGTGCCACCGAGGACAGGGTTTATGGCTACACCTTC
NA,NA,TRBV7-8,TRBJ1-1,CASSKRGNTEAFF,TGTGCCAGCAGCAAACGCGGGAACACTGAAGCTTTCTTT
NA,TRBD1,TRBV9,TRBJ1-1,CASSVTGGAGTEAFF,TGTGCCAGCAGCGTTACAGGGGGCGCCGGCACTGAAGCTTTCTTT
NA,NA,TRBV3-1/TRBV3-2,TRBJ1-2,CASSQDTGTFYGYTF,TGTGCCAGCAGCCAAGATACCGGGACATTCTATGGCTACACCTTC
NA,NA,TRBV7-9,TRBJ2-7,CASSLGGGPEQYF,TGTGCCAGCAGCTTAGGAGGGGGTCCCGAGCAGTACTTC
NA,NA,TRBV11-2,TRBJ2-3,CASSRRGYTDTQYF,TGTGCCAGCAGCCGACGGGGGTACACAGATACGCAGTATTTT
NA,TRBD1,TRBV10-3,TRBJ1-6,CAISRTGDENSPLHF,TGTGCCATCAGCCGAACAGGGGATGAGAATTCACCCCTCCACTTT
NA,NA,TRBV6-2/TRBV6-3,TRBJ2-3,CASSYGTSPTDTQYF,TGTGCCAGCAGTTACGGGACTTCCCCCACAGATACGCAGTATTTT
NA,TRBD1,TRBV2,TRBJ2-3,CASRTGIFQYF,TGTGCCAGCAGGACAGGGATTTTTCAGTATTTT
NA,TRBD2,TRBV27,TRBJ2-2,CASSPRGDLNTGELFF,TGTGCCAGCAGTCCACGGGGGGACTTAAACACCGGGGAGCTGTTTTTT
NA,NA,TRBV12-5,TRBJ2-5,CASGSNRDWSYF,TGTGCTAGTGGTAGCAACCGGGACTGGTCGTACTTC
NA,NA,TRBV19,TRBJ1-2,CASTQNYGYTF,TGTGCCAGTACTCAGAACTATGGCTACACCTTC
few,TRBD1,TRBV10-3,TRBJ2-7,CAISDFGQGGSYEQYF,TGTGCCATCAGTGACTTTGGACAGGGGGGCTCCTACGAGCAGTACTTC
NA,NA,TRBV12-3/TRBV12-4,TRBJ1-1,CASSLRRTEAFF,TGTGCCAGCAGCCTTAGAAGAACTGAAGCTTTCTTT
NA,NA,TRBV2,TRBJ2-7,CASRPRGVNEQYF,TGTGCCAGCAGACCCAGGGGGGTGAACGAGCAGTACTTC
NA,NA,TRBV21-1,TRBJ2-5,CASSNLKLAGGPMSETQYF,TGTGCCAGCAGCAATCTCAAACTAGCGGGGGGGCCCATGTCAGAGACCCAGTACTTC
NA,NA,TRBV7-8,TRBJ1-2,CASSLGGSGGYTF,TGTGCCAGCAGCTTAGGCGGAAGTGGTGGCTACACCTTC
NA,NA,TRBV5-1,TRBJ2-7,CASSLAREVDYEQYF,TGCGCCAGCAGCTTGGCCCGCGAGGTGGACTACGAGCAGTACTTC
NA,NA,TRBV9,TRBJ1-2,CASSVGGYNYGYTF,TGTGCCAGCAGCGTGGGGGGATATAACTATGGCTACACCTTC
NA,NA,TRBV11-1,TRBJ1-2,CASSSTDRYYGYTF,TGTGCCAGCAGTTCAACAGACAGATACTATGGCTACACCTTC
NA,NA,TRBV27,TRBJ2-7,CASSLRAPLTGSPYYEQYF,TGTGCCAGCAGTTTAAGGGCCCCCTTAACAGGGTCCCCCTACTACGAGCAGTACTTC
NA,TRBD1,TRBV5-1,TRBJ2-7,CASSLTNGQGLNRQYF,TGCGCCAGCAGCTTGACGAACGGACAGGGGTTAAATCGGCAGTACTTC
NA,NA,TRBV7-7,TRBJ1-5,CASRVEPQPQHF,TGTGCCAGCAGGGTAGAGCCTCAGCCCCAGCATTTT
NA,NA,TRBV4-3,TRBJ2-4,CASSQDHNSLAKNIQYF,TGCGCCAGCAGCCAAGATCATAACAGCTTAGCCAAAAACATTCAGTACTTC
NA,TRBD1,TRBV18,TRBJ2-5,CASSRGRTGAGAETQYF,TGTGCCAGCTCACGGGGCCGGACAGGGGCTGGGGCGGAGACCCAGTACTTC
NA,NA,TRBV19,TRBJ1-1,CASSMVGASTEAFF,TGTGCCAGTAGTATGGTGGGGGCGAGCACTGAAGCTTTCTTT
NA,NA,TRBV6-5,TRBJ2-5,CASTEETQYF,TGTGCCAGCACAGAAGAGACCCAGTACTTC
NA,NA,TRBV27,TRBJ1-4,CASSFNWEGEKLFF,TGTGCCAGCAGTTTTAATTGGGAGGGTGAAAAACTGTTTTTT
NA,TRBD2,TRBV19,TRBJ2-2,CASIPRGGINTGELFF,TGTGCCAGTATCCCCCGGGGGGGCATAAACACCGGGGAGCTGTTTTTT
NA,NA,TRBV21-1,TRBJ2-7,CASSETIWGPYEQYF,TGTGCCAGCAGCGAAACGATCTGGGGCCCCTACGAGCAGTACTTC
NA,NA,TRBV3-1/TRBV3-2,TRBJ2-3,CASSQERTTAGDTQYF,TGTGCCAGCAGCCAAGAACGGACAACGGCAGGAGATACGCAGTATTTT
NA,TRBD1,TRBV6-5,TRBJ2-7,CASGQAGEQYF,TGTGCCAGCGGACAGGCTGGGGAGCAGTACTTC
once,TRBD1,TRBV19,TRBJ1-2,CASSHRTGNPLYGYTF,TGTGCCAGTAGCCATAGGACAGGGAATCCCCTCTATGGCTACACCTTC
NA,TRBD1,TRBV6-5,TRBJ1-1,CASRADRGHTEAFF,TGTGCCAGCAGGGCGGACAGGGGGCACACTGAAGCTTTCTTT
NA,NA,TRBV19,TRBJ1-2,CASTPSFGGGGGYTF,TGTGCCAGTACCCCCAGTTTTGGGGGAGGGGGTGGCTACACCTTC
NA,NA,TRBV27,TRBJ2-7,CASSLFFGQPYEQYF,TGTGCCAGCAGTTTATTCTTTGGGCAACCCTACGAGCAGTACTTC